A selection of T cell receptor beta chains follows, all from one sample in a study of response to subunit inactivated influenza vaccine. TCRdb processed the RT-PCR reads anew with MiXCR; each CDR3 protein has one entry. The data hold 450,000 to 600,000 distinct CDR3 sequences, with roughly 8.2% observed a single time. The material sequenced was PBMCs from blood, taken less than 30 months after vaccination. These receptor sequences come from a man aged 50 to 69 who received an inactivated influenza vaccine. CDR3s include the opening cysteine and the closing phenylalanine or tryptophan. Each record gives: V gene, CDR3 length, clone size, J gene, D gene, CDR3 DNA, CDR3 protein. A D gene is named only where the DNA matches it firmly. Some rows mark clone size as missing; the rest say once, few, many or name a class of expanded clone.

>TRBV6-2/TRBV6-3|14|-|TRBJ2-1|-
TGTGCCAGCAAGGTCATGGGGCTGGTGAATGAGCAGTTCTTC
CASKVMGLVNEQFF
>TRBV4-3|15|many|TRBJ1-4|TRBD1
TGCGCCAGCAGCCCAGGACAGGGGCGGTATGAAAAACTGTTTTTT
CASSPGQGRYEKLFF
>TRBV12-3/TRBV12-4|13|many|TRBJ2-2|-
TGTGCCAGCTCATCCAGCAATACCGGGGAGCTGTTTTTT
CASSSSNTGELFF
>TRBV13|13|-|TRBJ2-1|-
TGTGCCAGCAGCGCGGGACTTCACAATGAGCAGTTCTTC
CASSAGLHNEQFF
>TRBV18|14|many|TRBJ2-1|-
TGTGCCAGCTCAAGCTGGGGTTGGTACAATGAGCAGTTCTTC
CASSSWGWYNEQFF
>TRBV6-6|13|-|TRBJ2-1|-
TGTGCCAGCAATGGTCAGGACGGCAATGAGCAGTTCTTC
CASNGQDGNEQFF
>TRBV4-1|15|many|TRBJ2-1|TRBD1
TGCGCCAGCAGCCTCACAGGGACAGGGATCAATGAGCAGTTCTTC
CASSLTGTGINEQFF
>TRBV4-1|15|-|TRBJ2-2|-
TGCGCCAGCAGCCAAGAACGGGGGTGGACCGGGGAGCTGTTTTTT
CASSQERGWTGELFF
>TRBV20-1|15|few|TRBJ1-6|TRBD1
TGCAGTGCTAGAGATGCCAGGGGGCAGGATTCACCCCTCCACTTT
CSARDARGQDSPLHF
>TRBV28|13|many|TRBJ2-1|TRBD2
TGTGCCAGCAATAGCGGGAGTAGGAATGAGCAGTTCTTC
CASNSGSRNEQFF
>TRBV4-3|15|many|TRBJ2-7|-
TGCGCCAGCAGCCAAGATGTCCACAGGACCTACGAGCAGTACTTC
CASSQDVHRTYEQYF
>TRBV5-1|16|few|TRBJ1-5|TRBD1
TGCGCCAGCAGCGTAGGGACAGGGGGCGTCAATCAGCCCCAGCATTTT
CASSVGTGGVNQPQHF
>TRBV10-1|14|many|TRBJ2-7|TRBD1
TGCGCCAGCAGTCAGGGACAGGGGGTCTACGAGCAGTACTTC
CASSQGQGVYEQYF
>TRBV2|15|-|TRBJ2-4|TRBD1
TGTGCCAGCAGTGGTTTGGACAGGGCTGGGGACATTCAGTACTTC
CASSGLDRAGDIQYF
>TRBV3-1|13|-|TRBJ2-3|TRBD2
TGTGCCAGCAGCCTCAGCGGGACCCGAACTGCGTATTTT
CASSLSGTRTAYF
>TRBV6-1|15|many|TRBJ1-2|-
TGTGCCAGCAGCCTAGGACTAGAGGGGTTATATGGCTACACCTTC
CASSLGLEGLYGYTF
>TRBV5-1|15|-|TRBJ1-4|TRBD1
TGCGCCAGCAGCTACTCCGGGACAGTGAATGAAAAACTGTTTTTT
CASSYSGTVNEKLFF
>TRBV14|15|-|TRBJ2-5|TRBD1
TGTGCCAGCAGGCGTACAAGGGGGCTACAAGAGACCCAGTACTTC
CASRRTRGLQETQYF
>TRBV7-9|13|many|TRBJ2-6|-
TGTGCCAGTATCAAAGCTGGGGCCAACGTCCTGACTTTC
CASIKAGANVLTF
>TRBV28|14|many|TRBJ2-1|TRBD2
TGTGCCAGCAGTTTAGAGACTAGCGGGAGGGCCCCCTTCTTC
CASSLETSGRAPFF
>TRBV7-2|13|few|TRBJ2-1|-
TGTGCCAGCAGCTTTCATACGTTAAATGAGCAGTTCTTC
CASSFHTLNEQFF
>TRBV5-1|15|many|TRBJ2-6|-
TGCGCCAGCCGGCCCGCGGATACTGGGGCCAACGTCCTGACTTTC
CASRPADTGANVLTF
>TRBV4-3|13|-|TRBJ2-1|-
TGCGCCAGCAGTCCCGCCGGCTGGTATGAGCAGTTCTTC
CASSPAGWYEQFF
>TRBV20-1|14|-|TRBJ1-2|TRBD1
TGCAGTGCGAGAAGTACAGGGGGTAGCTATGGCTACACCTTC
CSARSTGGSYGYTF
>TRBV20-1|16|few|TRBJ2-3|TRBD1
TGCAGTGCTAGAGCTGCCGGGACAGGGGTCACAGATACGCAGTATTTT
CSARAAGTGVTDTQYF
>TRBV6-1|14|-|TRBJ1-1|-
TGTGCCAGCACCCCTCTCGACAGAGTGGCTGAAGCTTTCTTT
CASTPLDRVAEAFF
>TRBV5-6|14|-|TRBJ2-5|-
TGTGCCAGCAGCTTTGGGGGGCGCTGGGAGACCCAGTACTTC
CASSFGGRWETQYF
>TRBV29-1|16|-|TRBJ2-3|TRBD2
TGCAGCGTTGAAGATCGACTAGCGTCTAGCACAGATACGCAGTATTTT
CSVEDRLASSTDTQYF
>TRBV12-3/TRBV12-4|16|many|TRBJ2-2|-
TGTGCCAGCAGTTTAAAGAGGTTGTCTAACACCGGGGAGCTGTTTTTT
CASSLKRLSNTGELFF
>TRBV4-3|15|many|TRBJ2-5|-
TGCGCCAGCAGCCAAGATGTGGGCGTAGGGGAGACCCAGTACTTC
CASSQDVGVGETQYF
>TRBV6-5|19|many|TRBJ1-5|-
TGTGCCAGCAGTTACTCGCCCCTAGGCCACGGACAACCCAATCAGCCCCAGCATTTT
CASSYSPLGHGQPNQPQHF
>TRBV20-1|12|many|TRBJ1-2|TRBD1
TGCAGTGCTATCGGGACAGGATATGGCTACACCTTC
CSAIGTGYGYTF
>TRBV6-2/TRBV6-3|15|-|TRBJ2-7|TRBD1
TGTGCCAGCAGTTACTCGAGGTACAGGGGCCACGAGCAGTACTTC
CASSYSRYRGHEQYF
>TRBV7-9|14|few|TRBJ2-1|TRBD1
TGTGCCAGCAGTTCCACAGGGGGCCCCAATGAGCAGTTCTTC
CASSSTGGPNEQFF
>TRBV12-3/TRBV12-4|13|few|TRBJ2-1|-
TGTGCTTCCTCGGGGGGCGGCTACAATGAGCAGTTCTTC
CASSGGGYNEQFF
>TRBV20-1|15|many|TRBJ1-5|TRBD1
TGCAGTGCTGCGGACATAACAGGGGGCGGTCAGCCCCAGCATTTT
CSAADITGGGQPQHF
>TRBV27|14|-|TRBJ1-1|-
TGTGCCAGCAGTTTCTCAGGGTACGGCACTGAAGCTTTCTTT
CASSFSGYGTEAFF
>TRBV3-1|12|few|TRBJ2-7|-
TGTGCCAGCAGCAACCGACAGAACGAGCAGTACTTC
CASSNRQNEQYF
>TRBV14|13|-|TRBJ2-4|-
TGTGCCAGCAGCCAAGATCGGGGTAACATTCAGTACTTC
CASSQDRGNIQYF
>TRBV4-1|15|few|TRBJ2-7|TRBD2
TGCGCCAGCAGCCAAGTGCTAGCGGGTGGTTACGAGCAGTACTTC
CASSQVLAGGYEQYF
>TRBV7-6|13|many|TRBJ2-1|-
TGTGCCAGCAGCCAGCTCCAGTACAATGAGCAGTTCTTC
CASSQLQYNEQFF
>TRBV28|16|few|TRBJ2-7|-
TGTGCCAGCAGCCCAGACAGGCTAATGAGCTCCTACGAGCAGTACTTC
CASSPDRLMSSYEQYF
>TRBV18|16|few|TRBJ2-7|TRBD2
TGTGCCAGCTCACCACAGATAGCGGGCGTTACCTACGAGCAGTACTTC
CASSPQIAGVTYEQYF
>TRBV29-1|16|-|TRBJ2-3|-
TGCAGCGTTGAAGACTGGGGCGGGAAATCGACAGATACGCAGTATTTT
CSVEDWGGKSTDTQYF
>TRBV20-1|15|many|TRBJ2-3|-
TGCAGCGCCACACGACCCCAGATTTGGTCAGATACGCAGTATTTT
CSATRPQIWSDTQYF
>TRBV6-1|16|-|TRBJ1-2|-
TGTGCCAGCAGGGAATTCCACAGTTCATCAAACTATGGCTACACCTTC
CASREFHSSSNYGYTF
>TRBV11-2|11|-|TRBJ1-1|-
TGTGCCAGCAGCTTTGGCCTCGAAGCTTTCTTT
CASSFGLEAFF
>TRBV6-2/TRBV6-3|15|-|TRBJ1-1|TRBD1
TGTGCCAGCAGGCCATTACAGGGGGCCGCCACTGAAGCTTTCTTT
CASRPLQGAATEAFF
>TRBV20-1|17|few|TRBJ2-1|TRBD2
TGCAGTGCTAGAGGGCTCCCGACTAGCGCATCCTACAATGAGCAGTTCTTC
CSARGLPTSASYNEQFF
>TRBV5-1|15|many|TRBJ2-1|-
TGCGCCAGCAGCTTTTACAGCTTCTCCTACAATGAGCAGTTCTTC
CASSFYSFSYNEQFF
>TRBV4-3|15|many|TRBJ2-7|TRBD1
TGCGCCAGCAGCCATGGGACAGGCCAAACCTACGAGCAGTACTTC
CASSHGTGQTYEQYF
>TRBV28|14|few|TRBJ2-1|-
TGTGCCAGCAGTCTCGTTCAGTCCTACAATGAGCAGTTCTTC
CASSLVQSYNEQFF
>TRBV27|14|few|TRBJ1-1|-
TGTGCCAGCAGGCCCTCGGGGAGTTTAGCTGAAGCTTTCTTT
CASRPSGSLAEAFF
>TRBV7-9|11|many|TRBJ2-7|-
TGTGCCAGCAGCCTCTACGGCGAGCAGTACTTC
CASSLYGEQYF
>TRBV19|14|few|TRBJ1-5|-
TGTGCCAGTAGTATCGGAATCAGCAATCAGCCCCAGCATTTT
CASSIGISNQPQHF
>TRBV18|14|many|TRBJ1-1|-
TGTGCCAGCTCACCAGCACGGGGGGACACTGAAGCTTTCTTT
CASSPARGDTEAFF
>TRBV14|15|few|TRBJ1-3|TRBD1
TGTGCCAGCAGCCAACGACAGGGCGGTGGAAACACCATATATTTT
CASSQRQGGGNTIYF